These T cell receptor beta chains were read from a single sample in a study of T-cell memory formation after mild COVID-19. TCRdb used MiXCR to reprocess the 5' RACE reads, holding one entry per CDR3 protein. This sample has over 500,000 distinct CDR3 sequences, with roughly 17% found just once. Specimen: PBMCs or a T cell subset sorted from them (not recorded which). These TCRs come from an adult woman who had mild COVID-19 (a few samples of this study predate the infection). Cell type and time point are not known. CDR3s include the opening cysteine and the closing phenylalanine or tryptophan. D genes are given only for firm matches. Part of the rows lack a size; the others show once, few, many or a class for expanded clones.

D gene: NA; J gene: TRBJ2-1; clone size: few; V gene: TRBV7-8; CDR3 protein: CASSLGVLRYYNEQFF; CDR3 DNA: TGTGCCAGCAGCTTAGGCGTCCTGAGATACTACAATGAGCAGTTCTTC
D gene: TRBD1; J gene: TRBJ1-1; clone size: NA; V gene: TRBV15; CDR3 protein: CATSSSPRQGENTEAFF; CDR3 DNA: TGTGCCACCAGCAGTTCACCCCGGCAGGGGGAGAACACTGAAGCTTTCTTT
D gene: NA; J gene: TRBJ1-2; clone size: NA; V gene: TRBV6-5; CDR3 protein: CASRRTTGNYGYTF; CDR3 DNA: TGTGCCAGCAGAAGAACGACAGGCAACTATGGCTACACCTTC
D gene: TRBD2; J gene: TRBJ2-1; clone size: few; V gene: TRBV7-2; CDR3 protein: CASSYGLAGGNNEQFF; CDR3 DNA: TGTGCCAGCAGTTATGGACTAGCGGGGGGTAACAATGAGCAGTTCTTC
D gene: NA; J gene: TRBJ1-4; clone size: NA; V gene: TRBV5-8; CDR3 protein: CASSYDRSEKLFF; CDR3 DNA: TGTGCCAGCAGCTATGACAGGTCTGAAAAACTGTTTTTT
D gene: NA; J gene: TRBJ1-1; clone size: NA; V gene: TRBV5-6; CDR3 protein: CASSFGGDPEAFF; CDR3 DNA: TGTGCCAGCAGCTTTGGGGGGGACCCTGAAGCTTTCTTT
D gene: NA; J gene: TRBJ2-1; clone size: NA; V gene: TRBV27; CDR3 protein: CASGPWENEQFF; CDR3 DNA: TGTGCCAGCGGCCCCTGGGAGAATGAGCAGTTCTTC
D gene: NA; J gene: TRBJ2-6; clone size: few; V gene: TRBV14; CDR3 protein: CASSQKKASPGANVLTF; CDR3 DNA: TGTGCCAGCAGCCAGAAAAAGGCTAGTCCTGGGGCCAACGTCCTGACTTTC
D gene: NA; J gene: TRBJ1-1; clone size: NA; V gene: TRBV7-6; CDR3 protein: CASSLGYGPSLNTEAFF; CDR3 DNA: TGTGCCAGCAGCTTAGGGTACGGCCCCAGCCTCAACACTGAAGCTTTCTTT
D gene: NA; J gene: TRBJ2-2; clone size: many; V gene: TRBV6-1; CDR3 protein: CASSAPIGLQNTGELFF; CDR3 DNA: TGTGCCAGCAGCGCCCCTATTGGGTTACAGAACACCGGGGAGCTGTTTTTT
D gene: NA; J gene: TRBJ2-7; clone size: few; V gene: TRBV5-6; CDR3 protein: CASSRKPDTAYEQYF; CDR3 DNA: TGTGCCAGCAGTCGTAAACCGGACACAGCCTACGAGCAGTACTTC
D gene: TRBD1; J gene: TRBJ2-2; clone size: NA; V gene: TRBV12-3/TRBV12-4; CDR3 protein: CASSLRGQGIGGELFF; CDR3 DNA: TGTGCCAGCAGTTTAAGGGGACAGGGTATTGGCGGGGAGCTGTTTTTT
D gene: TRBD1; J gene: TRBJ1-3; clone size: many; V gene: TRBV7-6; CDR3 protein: CASSFYPDRGAGNTIYF; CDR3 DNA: TGTGCCAGCAGCTTCTACCCCGACAGGGGCGCTGGAAACACCATATATTTT
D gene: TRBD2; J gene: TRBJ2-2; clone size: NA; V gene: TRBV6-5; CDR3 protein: CASSYHGPWTSGGTNTGELFF; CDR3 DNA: TGTGCCAGCAGTTACCACGGCCCATGGACTAGCGGGGGGACAAACACCGGGGAGCTGTTTTTT
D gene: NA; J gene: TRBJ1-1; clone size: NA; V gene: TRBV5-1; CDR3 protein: CASSLEDGLNTEAFF; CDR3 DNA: TGCGCCAGCAGCTTGGAGGACGGCCTGAACACTGAAGCTTTCTTT
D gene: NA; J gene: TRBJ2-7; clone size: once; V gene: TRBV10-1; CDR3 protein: CASSESLGVYEQYF; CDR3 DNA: TGCGCCAGCAGTGAGTCTTTGGGGGTCTACGAGCAGTACTTC
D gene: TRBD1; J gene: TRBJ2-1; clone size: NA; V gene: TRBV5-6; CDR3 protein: CASSMQGAFNEQFF; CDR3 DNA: TGTGCCAGCAGCATGCAGGGGGCGTTCAATGAGCAGTTCTTC